This T cell receptor beta chain was retrieved from a study of T cells and Merkel cell carcinoma outcomes. Study conclusions and caveats: In Merkel cell carcinoma, repertoire and T-cell density reportedly predicted outcomes.

With respect to this clone: The target antigen is unknown.

The V gene's germline CDR1 is SQVTM and CDR2 ANQGSEA. CDR3 length: 11 amino acids. Between the trimmed V and J ends, which lost 6 bases and 3 bases, there was a span of 8 bases. Sequenced by immunoSEQ multiplex PCR; TCRdb stores in-frame clones only, minus some. The sample carries 2,500 to 3,500 clones, over 60% recorded once. Sequencing was performed on tumor tissue from Merkel cell carcinoma. This rearrangement joins TRBV29-1 to TRBJ1-2, with D perhaps TRBD1 (5 bases). The source is a human donor with Merkel cell carcinoma. CDR3 region: CSVQGHYGYTF. In DNA, the CDR3 is TGCAGCGTCCAGGGCCACTATGGCTACACCTTC.